Below are 27 T cell receptor beta chains sequenced from a single sample in a study of T cells expressing NK-cell markers. TCRdb reanalyzed the 5' RACE reads and collapses them to one entry per CDR3 protein, without DNA. This sample carries about 160,000 distinct CDR3 sequences, with around 21% going to the ten biggest clones. The source material was blood T cells: a sorted CD56 or NKG2C T cell subset, CD4+ or CD8+ T cells, or bulk PBMC T cells (not recorded which). Receptor source: a man between 18 and 69 years old in good health.

The rearrangement uses TRBV24-1 and TRBJ2-4; as DNA is missing, the TRBD1 call by TCRdb cannot be tested. CDR1 and CDR2 (germline): KGHDR, SFDVKD. The CDR3 sequence is 21 residues long. CDR3 in amino acids: CATPPLISDHRDRDREAIQYF.

The CDR3 sequence is CASSLELNNEKLFF. The chain links TRBV5-1 to TRBJ1-4. The CDR3 has 14 residues. Germline CDR1 reads SGHRS; CDR2 reads YFSETQ.

The chain uses TRBV7-2 and TRBJ2-1. The V gene's germline CDR1 is SGHTA and CDR2 FQGNSA. This CDR3 comprises 13 residues. The CDR3 region is CASSLQIRNEQFF.

The chain combines TRBV27 with TRBJ1-2. The CDR3 is 15 residues long. Germline V gene sequence: CDR1 MNHEY, CDR2 SMNVEV (reference sequence). The CDR3 sequence: CASSESIGGDYGYTF.

This rearrangement joins TRBV7-9 to TRBJ2-2; as DNA is missing, the TRBD2 call by TCRdb cannot be tested. The CDR3 covers 16 residues. Germline loops: CDR1 SEHNR, CDR2 FQNEAQ (reference sequence). The CDR3 is CASSSLALHVAGELFF.

This rearrangement joins TRBV5-6 to TRBJ2-3; the D gene TCRdb calls, TRBD2, cannot be checked with no DNA. Germline V lookup: CDR1 SGHDT, CDR2 YYEEEE. There are 17 residues in the CDR3. Here the CDR3 reads CASSHSSAGEATDTQYF.

The J gene is TRBJ1-3, the V gene TRBV5-6. The CDR3 runs 16 residues. Germline V gene data show CDR1 as SGHDT and CDR2 as YYEEEE. The CDR3 spells CASSLVQGLPGNTIYF.

The chain has TRBV11-1 and TRBJ2-3; TCRdb's D call, TRBD2, is unchecked because there is no DNA. Germline CDR1 SGHAT, CDR2 FQDESV (reference sequence). The CDR3 sequence is 19 residues long. CDR3 protein: CASSLLVVRAGVITDTQYF.

The chain employs TRBV9 and TRBJ2-2; there is no DNA to check the TCRdb D call of TRBD1. The germline V gene encodes CDR1 SGDLS and CDR2 YYNGEE. There are 14 residues in the CDR3. CDR3 sequence: CASSVDGATGELFF.

This chain joins TRBV7-8 and TRBJ2-3. This CDR3 has 15 amino acids. CDR1 and CDR2 (germline): SGHVS, FQNEAQ. The CDR3 sequence is CASSLAGAWTDTQYF.

V is TRBV5-1 and J is TRBJ2-2. CDR1 is SGHRS and CDR2 is YFSETQ in the germline V gene. This CDR3 has 13 residues. The CDR3 protein is CASSGVYTGELFF. The variable domain in full, completed from reference TRBV5-1 and TRBJ2-2, reads KAGVTQTPRYLIKTRGQQVTLSCSPISGHRSVSWYQQTPGQGLQFLFEYFSETQRNKGNFPGRFSGRQFSNSRSEMNVSTLELGDSALYLCASSGVYTGELFFGEGSRLTVL.

The chain recombines TRBV7-8 with TRBJ2-1; TCRdb returns TRBD2, unconfirmable since there is no DNA. Germline loops: CDR1 SGHVS, CDR2 FQNEAQ. This CDR3 comprises 16 residues. CDR3 protein: CASSSDSGPWDNEQFF. Full variable domain (remainder filled in from reference TRBV7-8 and TRBJ2-1): GAGVSQSPRYKVAKRGQDVALRCDPISGHVSLFWYQQALGQGPEFLTYFQNEAQLDKSGLPSDRFFAERPEGSVSTLKIQRTQQEDSAVYLCASSSDSGPWDNEQFFGPGTRLTVL.

The chain joins TRBV27 to TRBJ1-2; TCRdb proposes TRBD1, but this gene call is untestable without DNA. Per germline, CDR1 MNHEY and CDR2 SMNVEV (reference sequence). CDR3 length: 16 amino acids. CDR3 sequence reads: CASSSAAAGGSYGYTF.

V is TRBV10-3 and J is TRBJ2-7; TCRdb proposes TRBD1, but this gene call is untestable without DNA. The CDR3 runs 13 residues. Germline V gene lookup returns CDR1 ENHRY and CDR2 SYGVKD. This CDR3 reads CATAQGDSYEQYF.

The rearrangement uses TRBV13 and TRBJ2-7; the D call from TCRdb, TRBD2, cannot be confirmed without DNA. This CDR3 region has 18 residues. Germline loops: CDR1 PRHDT, CDR2 FYEKMQ (reference sequence). The CDR3 here is CASSSLAALASSSYEQYF.

This chain joins TRBV5-6 and TRBJ2-1; the D gene TCRdb calls, TRBD1, cannot be checked with no DNA. The CDR3 consists of 13 residues. The germline gives CDR1 SGHDT, CDR2 YYEEEE. This CDR3 reads CASSLTGSVRQFF.

V and J are TRBV2 and TRBJ1-3. The CDR3 runs to 16 residues. The germline CDR1 and CDR2 sequences are SNHLY and FYNNEI. The CDR3 region is CASSEALPGIGNTIYF.

This chain uses TRBV12-3 or TRBV12-4 with TRBJ2-1; TCRdb reports TRBD1, a call that lacks DNA to check it against. The CDR3 has 14 residues. The CDR3 here is CASSPWGAPNEQFF.

The chain couples TRBV20-1 to TRBJ2-7. Germline V lookup: CDR1 DFQATT, CDR2 SNEGSKA (reference sequence). The CDR3 length is 12 residues. The CDR3 here is CSARELEYEQYF.

This chain links TRBV27 with TRBJ1-6; TCRdb's assignment of TRBD1 cannot be checked, as there is no DNA. The CDR3 length is 15 residues. Germline V gene lookup returns CDR1 MNHEY and CDR2 SMNVEV (reference sequence). CDR3 in amino acids: CASSLYGTDNSPLHF.

The J gene is TRBJ2-5, the V gene TRBV5-1; TCRdb gives TRBD2 as the D gene, but with no DNA this cannot be confirmed. The germline CDR1 and CDR2 sequences are SGHRS and YFSETQ. This CDR3 comprises 14 residues. The CDR3: CASNLAGMEETQYF.

The CDR3 protein is CASSLRSTGPMTDTQYF. The chain carries TRBV5-6 and TRBJ2-3; TCRdb designates TRBD1, a call that cannot be tested without DNA. There are 17 residues in the CDR3. Germline assignment: CDR1 SGHDT and CDR2 YYEEEE.

V usage is TRBV15 and J usage is TRBJ2-1; as DNA is missing, the TRBD1 call by TCRdb cannot be tested. The CDR3 totals 14 residues. Germline V lookup: CDR1 LNHNV, CDR2 YYDKDF (reference sequence). The CDR3 sequence is CATSLGQGWGGQFF.

The chain recombines TRBV5-1 with TRBJ2-5; TCRdb returns TRBD2, unconfirmable since there is no DNA. CDR1 and CDR2 (germline): SGHRS, YFSETQ. The CDR3 runs 15 residues. CDR3 residues: CASSLISGNQETQYF.

This rearrangement joins TRBV10-2 to TRBJ1-2. Germline V gene lookup returns CDR1 WSHSY and CDR2 SAAADI. The CDR3 loop spans 14 amino acids. CDR3 residues: CASSDDERAYGYTF.

The V gene is TRBV5-4, the J gene TRBJ2-1. This CDR3 has 11 amino acids. Germline CDR1 SGHNT, CDR2 YYREEE (reference sequence). This CDR3 reads CASRAGYEQFF.

The chain uses TRBV20-1 and TRBJ2-1; there is no DNA to check the TCRdb D call of TRBD1. CDR1 and CDR2 from the germline V gene are DFQATT and SNEGSKA (reference sequence). The CDR3 covers 13 residues. CDR3 in amino acids: CSAGRANYNEQFF.